This TCR beta chain was sequenced during a study of cytomegalovirus exposure and HLA in healthy donors. The CDR3 covers 17 residues. Trimming stripped 5 bases from V and 2 bases from J, with 18 bases between. Germline assignment: CDR1 SGHTA and CDR2 FQGNSA. This clone has more than one count but fewer than ten. Use of 60 Vbeta and 13 Jbeta primers characterized the PCR. Clones were sequenced by immunoSEQ multiplex PCR, and TCRdb holds only the in-frame ones, with some missing. This sample has about 130,000 clones, with approximately 60% found just once. V usage is TRBV7-2 and J usage is TRBJ2-2; possibly TRBD2 for D (6 bases). The sequence derives from a human donor in good health. Sequenced: PBMCs. In DNA, the CDR3 is TGTGCCAGCAGCCCTAGAGGAGGGCTAGCTAACACCGGGGAGCTGTTTTTT. Its protein is CASSPRGGLANTGELFF.